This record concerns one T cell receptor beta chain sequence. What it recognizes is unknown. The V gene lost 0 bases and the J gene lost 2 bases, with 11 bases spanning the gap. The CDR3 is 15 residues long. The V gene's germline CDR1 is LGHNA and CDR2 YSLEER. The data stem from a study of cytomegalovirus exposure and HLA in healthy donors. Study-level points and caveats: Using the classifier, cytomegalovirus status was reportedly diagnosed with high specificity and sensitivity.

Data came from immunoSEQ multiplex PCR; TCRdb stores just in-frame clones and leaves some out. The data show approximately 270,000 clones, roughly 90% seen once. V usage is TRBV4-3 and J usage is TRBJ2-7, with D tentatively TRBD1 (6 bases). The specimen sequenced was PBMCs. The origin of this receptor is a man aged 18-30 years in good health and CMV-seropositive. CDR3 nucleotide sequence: TGCGCCAGCAGCCAAGATCCGACAGGTACCTACGAGCAGTACTTC. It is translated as CASSQDPTGTYEQYF.